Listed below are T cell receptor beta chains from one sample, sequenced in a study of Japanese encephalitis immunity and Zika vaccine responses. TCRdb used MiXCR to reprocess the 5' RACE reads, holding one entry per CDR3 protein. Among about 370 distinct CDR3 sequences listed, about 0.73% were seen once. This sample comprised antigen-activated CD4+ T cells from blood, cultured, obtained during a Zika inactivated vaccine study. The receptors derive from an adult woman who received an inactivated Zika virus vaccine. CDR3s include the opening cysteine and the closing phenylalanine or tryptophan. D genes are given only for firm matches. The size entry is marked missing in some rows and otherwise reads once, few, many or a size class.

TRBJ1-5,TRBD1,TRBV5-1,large,CASSLDSGGSQPQHF,TGCGCCAGCAGCTTGGACTCAGGGGGCAGTCAGCCCCAGCATTTT
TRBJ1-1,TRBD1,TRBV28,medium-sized,CASTIGTANTEAFF,TGTGCCTCCACGATTGGGACAGCGAACACTGAAGCTTTCTTT
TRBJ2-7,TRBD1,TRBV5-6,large,CASSTWTGSYEQYF,TGTGCCAGCAGCACCTGGACAGGGTCCTACGAGCAGTACTTC
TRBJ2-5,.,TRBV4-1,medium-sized,CASSQVSGLQETQYF,TGCGCCAGCAGCCAAGTTTCGGGGCTCCAAGAGACCCAGTACTTC
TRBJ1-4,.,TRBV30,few,CAWSVRPPNEKLFF,TGTGCCTGGAGTGTACGCCCCCCGAATGAAAAACTGTTTTTT
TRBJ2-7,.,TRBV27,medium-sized,CASSPSMGGGTNEQYF,TGTGCCAGCAGTCCATCAATGGGGGGGGGCACGAACGAGCAGTACTTC
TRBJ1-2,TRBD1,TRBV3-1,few,CASSQIRQGANYGYTF,TGTGCCAGCAGCCAAATCCGACAGGGAGCTAACTATGGCTACACCTTC
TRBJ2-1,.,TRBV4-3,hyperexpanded,CASSQVGVEQFF,TGCGCCAGCAGCCAAGTTGGTGTTGAGCAGTTCTTC
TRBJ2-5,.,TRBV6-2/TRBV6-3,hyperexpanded,CASSYAGAQETQYF,TGTGCCAGCAGTTACGCCGGGGCCCAAGAGACCCAGTACTTC
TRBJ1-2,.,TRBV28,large,CASTEPGGLGGYTF,TGTGCCAGCACCGAACCCGGGGGGCTTGGTGGCTACACCTTC
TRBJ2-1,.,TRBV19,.,CASAYYQRTNEQFF,TGTGCCAGTGCTTACTATCAGAGAACAAATGAGCAGTTCTTC
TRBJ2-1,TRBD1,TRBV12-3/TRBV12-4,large,CASSSLPGTGDPEQFF,TGTGCCAGCAGTTCCCTGCCCGGGACAGGGGATCCTGAGCAGTTCTTC
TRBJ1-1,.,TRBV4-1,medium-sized,CASSPRGGALNTEAFF,TGCGCCAGCAGCCCCCGAGGGGGAGCCTTGAACACTGAAGCTTTCTTT
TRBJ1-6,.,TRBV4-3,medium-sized,CASSLSNSPLHF,TGCGCCAGCAGCCTTAGTAATTCACCCCTCCACTTT
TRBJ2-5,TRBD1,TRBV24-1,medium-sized,CATSDSGDRGGETQYF,TGTGCCACCAGTGATTCGGGGGACAGGGGTGGGGAGACCCAGTACTTC
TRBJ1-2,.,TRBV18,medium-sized,CASSPGAQGRMGDYGYTF,TGTGCCAGCTCACCCGGGGCACAGGGCCGGATGGGGGACTATGGCTACACCTTC
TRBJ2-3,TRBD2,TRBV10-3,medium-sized,CAIGAGAGDTQYF,TGTGCCATCGGGGCGGGAGCGGGGGATACGCAGTATTTT
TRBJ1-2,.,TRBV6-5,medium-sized,CASSYRESRGYTF,TGTGCCAGCAGTTACAGGGAGTCTCGTGGCTACACCTTC
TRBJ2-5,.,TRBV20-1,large,CSPRGGLETQYF,TGCAGTCCGAGAGGGGGTTTGGAGACCCAGTACTTC
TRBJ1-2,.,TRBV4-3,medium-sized,CASSQEGDGYGYTF,TGCGCCAGCAGCCAAGAGGGGGATGGCTATGGCTACACCTTC
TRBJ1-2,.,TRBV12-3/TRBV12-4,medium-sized,CASRTLQGAYGYTF,TGTGCCAGCAGGACGTTACAGGGCGCCTATGGCTACACCTTC
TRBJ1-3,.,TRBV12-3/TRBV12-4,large,CASSSGLSGNTIYF,TGTGCCAGCAGCTCAGGACTCTCTGGAAACACCATATATTTT
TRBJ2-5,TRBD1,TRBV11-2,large,CASSHYGGGTGTGPQYF,TGTGCCAGCAGCCATTACGGCGGCGGGACAGGGACCGGACCTCAGTACTTC
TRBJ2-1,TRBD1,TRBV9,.,CASSVRQGAANEQFF,TGTGCCAGCAGCGTCAGACAGGGGGCAGCCAATGAGCAGTTCTTC